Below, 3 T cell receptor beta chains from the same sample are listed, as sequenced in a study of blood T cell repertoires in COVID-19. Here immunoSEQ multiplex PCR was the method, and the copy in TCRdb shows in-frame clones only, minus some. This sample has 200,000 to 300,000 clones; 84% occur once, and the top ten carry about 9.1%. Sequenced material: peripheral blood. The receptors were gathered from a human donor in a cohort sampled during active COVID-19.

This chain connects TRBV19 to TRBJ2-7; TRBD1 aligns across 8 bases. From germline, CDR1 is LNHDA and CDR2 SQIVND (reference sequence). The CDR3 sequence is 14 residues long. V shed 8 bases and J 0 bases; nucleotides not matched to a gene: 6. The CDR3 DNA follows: TGTGCCAGTGGACAGGGTCTATACTCCTACGAGCAGTACTTC. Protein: CASGQGLYSYEQYF.

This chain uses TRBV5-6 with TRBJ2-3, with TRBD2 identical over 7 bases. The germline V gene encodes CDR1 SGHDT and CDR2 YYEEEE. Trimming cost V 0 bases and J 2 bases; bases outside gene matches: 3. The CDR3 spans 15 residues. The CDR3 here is CASSLVGGSTDTQYF. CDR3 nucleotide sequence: TGTGCCAGCAGCTTGGTCGGGGGGTCCACAGATACGCAGTATTTT.

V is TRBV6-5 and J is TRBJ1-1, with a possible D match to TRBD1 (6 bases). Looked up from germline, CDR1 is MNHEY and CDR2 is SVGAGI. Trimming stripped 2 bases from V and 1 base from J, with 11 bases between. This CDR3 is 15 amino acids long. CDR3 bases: TGTGCCAGCAGTTACGGCACAGGGACGAACACTGAAGCTTTCTTT. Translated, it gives CASSYGTGTNTEAFF.